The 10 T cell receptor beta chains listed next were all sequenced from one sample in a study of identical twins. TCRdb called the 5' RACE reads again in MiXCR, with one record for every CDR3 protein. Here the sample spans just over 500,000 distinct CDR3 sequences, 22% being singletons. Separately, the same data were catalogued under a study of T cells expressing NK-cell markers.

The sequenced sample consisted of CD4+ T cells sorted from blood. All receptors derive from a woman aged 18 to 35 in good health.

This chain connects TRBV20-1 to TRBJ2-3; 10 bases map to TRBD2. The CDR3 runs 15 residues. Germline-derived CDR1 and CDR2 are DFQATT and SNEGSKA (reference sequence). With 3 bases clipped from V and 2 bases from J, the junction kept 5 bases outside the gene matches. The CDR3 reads CSARAGLANTDTQYF. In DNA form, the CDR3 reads TGCAGTGCTAGGGCGGGACTAGCGAACACAGATACGCAGTATTTT.

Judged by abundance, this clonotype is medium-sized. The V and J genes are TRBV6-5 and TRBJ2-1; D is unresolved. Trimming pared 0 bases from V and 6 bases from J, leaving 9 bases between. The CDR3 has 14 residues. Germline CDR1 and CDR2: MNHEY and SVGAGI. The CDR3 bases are TGTGCCAGCAGTTACTCATTGACTTTCAATGAGCAGTTCTTC. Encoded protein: CASSYSLTFNEQFF.

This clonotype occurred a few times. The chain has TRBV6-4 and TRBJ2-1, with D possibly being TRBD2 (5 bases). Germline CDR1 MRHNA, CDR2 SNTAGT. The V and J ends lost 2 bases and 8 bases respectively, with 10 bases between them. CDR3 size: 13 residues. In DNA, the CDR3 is TGTGCCAGCAGTGACGAGGGATTCCATGAGCAGTTCTTC. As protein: CASSDEGFHEQFF.

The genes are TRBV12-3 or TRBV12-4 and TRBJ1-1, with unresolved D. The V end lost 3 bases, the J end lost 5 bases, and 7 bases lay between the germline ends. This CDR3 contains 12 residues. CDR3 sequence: CASSFAGTEAFF. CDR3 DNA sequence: TGTGCCAGCAGTTTCGCGGGGACTGAAGCTTTCTTT.

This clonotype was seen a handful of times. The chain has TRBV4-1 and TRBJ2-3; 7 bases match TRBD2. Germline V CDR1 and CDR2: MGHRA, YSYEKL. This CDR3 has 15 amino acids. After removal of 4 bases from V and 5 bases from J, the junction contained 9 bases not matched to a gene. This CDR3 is CASSRAGSPGDTQYF. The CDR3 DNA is TGCGCCAGCAGCCGAGCGGGATCGCCAGGAGATACGCAGTATTTT.

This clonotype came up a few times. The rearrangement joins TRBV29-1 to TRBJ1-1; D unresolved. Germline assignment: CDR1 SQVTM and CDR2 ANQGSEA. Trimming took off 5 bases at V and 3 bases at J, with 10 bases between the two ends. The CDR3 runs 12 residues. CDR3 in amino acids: CSVSFDHTEAFF. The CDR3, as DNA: TGCAGCGTTTCTTTCGATCACACTGAAGCTTTCTTT.

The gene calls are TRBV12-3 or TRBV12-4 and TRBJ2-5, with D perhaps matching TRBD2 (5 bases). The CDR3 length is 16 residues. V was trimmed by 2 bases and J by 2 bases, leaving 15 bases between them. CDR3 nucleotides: TGTGCCAGCAGTTTAATCTGGCGGGTGGGGCAAGAGACCCAGTACTTC. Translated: CASSLIWRVGQETQYF.

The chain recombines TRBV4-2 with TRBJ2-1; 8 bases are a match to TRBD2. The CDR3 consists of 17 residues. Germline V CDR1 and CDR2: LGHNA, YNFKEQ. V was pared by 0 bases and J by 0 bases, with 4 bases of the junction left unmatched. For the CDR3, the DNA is TGTGCCAGCAGCCAAGATCTCGCGGGGGGCTCCTACAATGAGCAGTTCTTC. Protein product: CASSQDLAGGSYNEQFF.

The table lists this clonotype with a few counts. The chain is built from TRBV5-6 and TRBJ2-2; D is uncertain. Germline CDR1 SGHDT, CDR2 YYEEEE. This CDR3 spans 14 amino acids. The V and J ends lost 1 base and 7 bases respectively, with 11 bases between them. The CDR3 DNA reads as TGTGCCAGCAGCTTGACAGTACCAAGCGGGGAGCTGTTTTTT. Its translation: CASSLTVPSGELFF.

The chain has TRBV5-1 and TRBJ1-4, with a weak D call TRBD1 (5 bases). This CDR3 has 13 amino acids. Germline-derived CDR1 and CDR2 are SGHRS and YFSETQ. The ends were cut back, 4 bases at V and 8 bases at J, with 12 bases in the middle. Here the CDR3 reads CASSRQGGEKLFF. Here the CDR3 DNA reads TGCGCCAGCAGCCGGCAGGGTGGAGAAAAACTGTTTTTT. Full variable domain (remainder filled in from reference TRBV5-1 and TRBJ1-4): KAGVTQTPRYLIKTRGQQVTLSCSPISGHRSVSWYQQTPGQGLQFLFEYFSETQRNKGNFPGRFSGRQFSNSRSEMNVSTLELGDSALYLCASSRQGGEKLFFGSGTQLSVL.